Listed below are T cell receptor beta chains from one sample, sequenced in a study of T cell responses to AZD1222 COVID-19 vaccine. Repertoires were generated with immunoSEQ multiplex PCR, while TCRdb's copy carries only in-frame clones and drops some. The sample shows 120,000 to 150,000 clones, about 91% of them seen only once. This specimen consisted of peripheral blood, obtained 28 days after the second AZD1222 dose. The receptor set was obtained from an adult who received the AZD1222 COVID-19 vaccine. Each CDR3 is given with its conserved first and last residue. Fields, in order: V gene, J gene, D gene, clone size, CDR3 protein, CDR3 DNA. A D gene is named only where the DNA matches it firmly. Size values are once, few and many counts, or a class for expanded clones, and some rows have none.

TRBV28,TRBJ1-6,-,-,CASSHRDGNNSPLHF,TGTGCCAGCAGTCACCGGGACGGGAATAATTCACCCCTCCACTTT
TRBV10-3,TRBJ1-2,TRBD1,-,CAISVDRAFGYTF,TGTGCCATCAGCGTCGACAGGGCTTTTGGCTACACCTTC
TRBV29-1,TRBJ1-2,-,-,CSVVGTGARYGYTF,TGCAGCGTTGTTGGTACGGGGGCGCGATATGGCTACACCTTC
TRBV28,TRBJ2-4,TRBD2,-,CASSLWLAGATSIQYF,TGTGCCAGCAGTTTATGGCTAGCGGGGGCCACCAGCATTCAGTACTTC
TRBV28,TRBJ1-2,-,-,CASSLTVTNYGYTF,TGTGCCAGCAGTTTAACGGTAACTAACTATGGCTACACCTTC
TRBV6-6,TRBJ1-3,-,-,CASSYSNGNTIYF,TGTGCCAGCAGTTACTCGAACGGAAACACCATATATTTT
TRBV6-5,TRBJ1-5,-,-,CASTTQNSNQPQHF,TGTGCCAGCACGACACAGAATAGCAATCAGCCCCAGCATTTT
TRBV30,TRBJ1-1,TRBD1,-,CAWSGQGNTEAFF,TGTGCCTGGAGTGGACAGGGGAACACTGAAGCTTTCTTT
TRBV25-1,TRBJ1-2,-,-,CASSEYRQDGYTF,TGTGCCAGCAGTGAATATAGGCAGGATGGCTACACCTTC
TRBV28,TRBJ2-5,-,once,CASSLGLQETQYF,TGTGCCAGCAGTTTGGGACTTCAAGAGACCCAGTACTTC
TRBV9,TRBJ2-3,TRBD1,-,CASSVYTGGKGATQYF,TGTGCCAGCAGCGTATATACAGGGGGTAAGGGGGCTACGCAGTATTTT
TRBV19,TRBJ1-5,-,-,CASSTTGPNQPQHF,TGTGCCAGTAGTACGACAGGTCCCAATCAGCCCCAGCATTTT
TRBV27,TRBJ1-2,-,-,CASSLTSREVGYGYTF,TGTGCCAGCAGTTTAACTTCCAGGGAGGTCGGCTATGGCTACACCTTC
TRBV3-1/TRBV3-2,TRBJ2-5,TRBD2,-,CASSPASGLAKPLQETQYF,TGTGCCAGCAGCCCGGCCTCCGGACTAGCGAAACCCCTCCAAGAGACCCAGTACTTC
TRBV19,TRBJ2-7,-,-,CASSMWEAPYEQYF,TGTGCCAGTAGTATGTGGGAGGCCCCCTACGAGCAGTACTTC
TRBV2,TRBJ1-3,-,-,CASSVQSSSGNTIYF,TGTGCCAGCAGCGTACAGAGTAGCTCTGGAAACACCATATATTTT
TRBV11-2,TRBJ2-5,-,-,CASSLKETQYF,TGTGCCAGCAGCTTAAAAGAGACCCAGTACTTC
TRBV4-3,TRBJ2-1,-,-,CASSQDFRGAGPYNEQFF,TGCGCCAGCAGCCAAGATTTTCGCGGGGCGGGGCCTTACAATGAGCAGTTCTTC
TRBV7-2,TRBJ2-7,TRBD1,-,CASSPRTGFYEQYF,TGTGCCAGCAGCCCAAGGACAGGTTTCTACGAGCAGTACTTC
TRBV5-1,TRBJ1-5,TRBD1,-,CASSLEGGQGNQPQHF,TGCGCCAGCAGCTTGGAGGGGGGACAGGGGAATCAGCCCCAGCATTTT
TRBV27,TRBJ1-5,TRBD1,-,CASSAGQGRNQPQHF,TGTGCCAGCAGTGCGGGACAGGGGAGAAATCAGCCCCAGCATTTT
TRBV4-1,TRBJ2-3,-,few,CASSSPKEDTQYF,TGCGCCAGCAGCTCACCAAAGGAGGATACGCAGTATTTT
TRBV3-1/TRBV3-2,TRBJ1-2,TRBD1,-,CASSPRDRARSVGYTF,TGTGCCAGCAGCCCGAGGGACAGGGCTAGAAGCGTTGGCTACACCTTC
TRBV18,TRBJ1-1,-,-,CASSGTTMNTEAFF,TGTGCCAGCTCAGGTACCACAATGAACACTGAAGCTTTCTTT
TRBV6-1,TRBJ2-5,-,-,CASSEAEGGPPWETQYF,TGTGCCAGCAGTGAAGCGGAGGGGGGACCCCCTTGGGAGACCCAGTACTTC
TRBV7-8,TRBJ2-7,-,-,CASSPPLESYEQYF,TGTGCCAGCAGCCCCCCCCTTGAATCCTACGAGCAGTACTTC
TRBV7-9,TRBJ2-3,-,-,CASSLLGVRRDTQYF,TGTGCCAGCAGCTTATTAGGGGTTAGAAGAGATACGCAGTATTTT
TRBV19,TRBJ1-4,-,-,CASSIEGPFLVDEKLFF,TGTGCCAGTAGTATAGAGGGCCCGTTCCTCGTTGATGAAAAACTGTTTTTT
TRBV7-9,TRBJ1-1,TRBD1,-,CASSRGTGLLAFF,TGTGCCAGCAGCCGCGGGACAGGGCTTTTGGCTTTCTTT
TRBV6-5,TRBJ2-1,TRBD2,-,CASSPWTSHEQFF,TGTGCCAGCAGTCCCTGGACTAGTCATGAGCAGTTCTTC
TRBV12-3/TRBV12-4,TRBJ1-1,-,-,CASTIGVNTEAFF,TGTGCCAGCACCATAGGAGTGAACACTGAAGCTTTCTTT
TRBV7-2,TRBJ1-6,-,once,CASSEQTGSGRNSPLHF,TGTGCCAGCAGCGAACAGACAGGATCGGGGAGAAACTCACCCCTCCACTTT
TRBV5-4,TRBJ2-1,TRBD2,-,CASSLAGRNEQFF,TGTGCCAGCAGCTTAGCGGGGCGGAATGAGCAGTTCTTC
TRBV6-5,TRBJ1-2,-,-,CASRSGTLDYGYTF,TGTGCCAGCAGGTCGGGAACCCTGGACTATGGCTACACCTTC
TRBV6-5,TRBJ2-1,-,-,CASSYSGNSYNEQFF,TGTGCCAGCAGTTACTCCGGGAACTCCTACAATGAGCAGTTCTTC
TRBV7-7,TRBJ1-1,-,-,CASSSREGGRENTEAFF,TGTGCTAGCAGCTCGAGAGAGGGGGGACGGGAGAACACTGAAGCTTTCTTT
TRBV18,TRBJ1-6,-,-,CASSPPSKGRKNSPLHF,TGTGCCAGCTCACCACCTAGTAAGGGACGGAAGAATTCACCCCTCCACTTT
TRBV9,TRBJ2-1,TRBD2,-,CASSVVPSGGFSYNEQFF,TGTGCCAGCAGCGTAGTCCCTAGCGGGGGGTTCTCCTACAATGAGCAGTTCTTC
TRBV7-8,TRBJ2-2,-,once,CASSLDGHNTGELFF,TGTGCCAGCAGCTTAGACGGGCACAACACCGGGGAGCTGTTTTTT
TRBV7-9,TRBJ1-2,-,-,CASSIAVTEVWGGYTF,TGTGCCAGCAGCATCGCTGTGACGGAAGTTTGGGGAGGCTACACCTTC
TRBV29-1,TRBJ2-3,TRBD1,-,CSVEIRGSDTQYF,TGCAGCGTTGAAATCAGGGGGTCAGATACGCAGTATTTT
TRBV19,TRBJ2-1,TRBD2,once,CASSIGLAGGFSYNEQFF,TGTGCCAGTAGTATCGGACTAGCGGGGGGATTTTCCTACAATGAGCAGTTCTTC
TRBV2,TRBJ1-2,TRBD1,-,CASRLRTGPNYGYTF,TGTGCCAGCAGGCTACGGACAGGGCCCAACTATGGCTACACCTTC
TRBV5-1,TRBJ2-3,TRBD2,-,CASSQTSGRGGTQYF,TGCGCCAGCAGCCAGACTAGCGGGAGAGGAGGTACGCAGTATTTT
TRBV27,TRBJ1-5,-,few,CASSLTPNQPQHF,TGTGCCAGCAGTTTGACCCCCAATCAGCCCCAGCATTTT
TRBV19,TRBJ1-2,-,-,CASSISAGTYGYTF,TGTGCCAGTAGTATAAGCGCAGGCACCTATGGCTACACCTTC
TRBV18,TRBJ2-7,TRBD1,-,CASSVRDRGTYEQYF,TGTGCCAGCTCAGTCCGGGACAGGGGGACCTACGAGCAGTACTTC
TRBV7-2,TRBJ1-2,-,-,CASSSPQTPLDTF,TGTGCCAGCAGCTCCCCTCAGACCCCGCTAGACACCTTC
TRBV5-4,TRBJ2-1,TRBD2,-,CASSLVLAGVYNEQFF,TGTGCCAGCAGCTTGGTATTAGCGGGAGTGTACAATGAGCAGTTCTTC
TRBV24-1,TRBJ1-1,-,-,CATSDTGATEAFF,TGTGCCACCAGTGATACCGGGGCCACTGAAGCTTTCTTT
TRBV7-2,TRBJ1-3,-,-,CASSLTGPSGNTIYF,TGTGCCAGCAGCTTAACAGGGCCCTCTGGAAACACCATATATTTT
TRBV29-1,TRBJ2-2,-,-,CSVANGWGELFF,TGCAGCGTTGCGAACGGCTGGGGGGAGCTGTTTTTT
TRBV25-1,TRBJ2-5,TRBD2,-,CASSDGSSGIQETQYF,TGTGCCAGCAGTGATGGGTCTAGCGGGATCCAAGAGACCCAGTACTTC
TRBV18,TRBJ1-2,-,-,CASSPSNGRGGYTF,TGTGCCAGCTCACCAAGCAACGGGCGCGGAGGCTACACCTTC
TRBV23-1,TRBJ2-7,-,few,CASSYLSSAQSSYEQYF,TGCGCCAGCAGTTACCTCTCTAGCGCTCAGAGCTCCTACGAGCAGTACTTC
TRBV6-5,TRBJ1-2,-,-,CASGRGNYGYTF,TGTGCCAGCGGACGGGGCAACTATGGCTACACCTTC
TRBV19,TRBJ1-1,-,once,CASSIQRDTEAFF,TGTGCCAGTAGTATTCAACGGGACACTGAAGCTTTCTTT
TRBV28,TRBJ1-2,TRBD1,-,CASSSLTGTQIYGYTF,TGTGCCAGCAGTTCATTGACAGGGACACAAATCTATGGCTACACCTTC
TRBV6-5,TRBJ1-1,-,-,CASTSGRVAFF,TGTGCCAGCACCTCGGGGCGAGTGGCTTTCTTT